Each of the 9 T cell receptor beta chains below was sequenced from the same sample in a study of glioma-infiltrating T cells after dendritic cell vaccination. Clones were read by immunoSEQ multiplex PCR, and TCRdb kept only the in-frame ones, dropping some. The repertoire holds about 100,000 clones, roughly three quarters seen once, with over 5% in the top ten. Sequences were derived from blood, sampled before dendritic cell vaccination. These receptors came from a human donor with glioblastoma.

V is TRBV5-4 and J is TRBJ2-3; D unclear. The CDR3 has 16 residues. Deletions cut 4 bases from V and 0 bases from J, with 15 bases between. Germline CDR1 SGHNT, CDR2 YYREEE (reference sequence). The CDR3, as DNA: TGTGCCAGCAGCCCTGCACCTCCCGGTAGCACAGATACGCAGTATTTT. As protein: CASSPAPPGSTDTQYF.

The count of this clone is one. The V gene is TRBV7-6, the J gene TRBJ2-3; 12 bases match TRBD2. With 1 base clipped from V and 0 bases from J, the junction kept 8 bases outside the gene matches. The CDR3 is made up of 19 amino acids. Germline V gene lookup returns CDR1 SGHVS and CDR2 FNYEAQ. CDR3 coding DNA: TGTGCCAGCAGCTTAGGGACTAGCGGGACTCTACTTAGCACAGATACGCAGTATTTT. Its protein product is CASSLGTSGTLLSTDTQYF. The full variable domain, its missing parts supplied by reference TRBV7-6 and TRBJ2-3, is GAGVSQSPRYKVTKRGQDVALRCDPISGHVSLYWYRQALGQGPEFLTYFNYEAQQDKSGLPNDRFSAERPEGSISTLTIQRTEQRDSAMYRCASSLGTSGTLLSTDTQYFGPGTRLTVL.

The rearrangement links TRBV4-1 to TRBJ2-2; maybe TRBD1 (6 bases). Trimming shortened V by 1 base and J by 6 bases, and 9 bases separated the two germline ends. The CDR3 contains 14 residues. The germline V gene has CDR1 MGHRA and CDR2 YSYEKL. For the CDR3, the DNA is TGCGCCAGCAGCCAAGTACAGGGCCCCGGGGAGCTGTTTTTT. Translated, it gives CASSQVQGPGELFF.

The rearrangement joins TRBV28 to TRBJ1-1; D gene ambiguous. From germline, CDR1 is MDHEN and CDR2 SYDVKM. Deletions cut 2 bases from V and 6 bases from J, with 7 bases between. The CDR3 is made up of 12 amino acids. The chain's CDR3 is CASSLPGSEAFF. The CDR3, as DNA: TGTGCCAGCAGTTTACCGGGTTCTGAAGCTTTCTTT.

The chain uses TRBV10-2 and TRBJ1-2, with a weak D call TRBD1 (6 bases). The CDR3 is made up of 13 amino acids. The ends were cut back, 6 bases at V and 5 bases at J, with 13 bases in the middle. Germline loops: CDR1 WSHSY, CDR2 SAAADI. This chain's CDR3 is CASSTGFRYGYTF. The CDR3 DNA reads TGCGCCAGCAGCACAGGGTTCCGGTATGGCTACACCTTC.

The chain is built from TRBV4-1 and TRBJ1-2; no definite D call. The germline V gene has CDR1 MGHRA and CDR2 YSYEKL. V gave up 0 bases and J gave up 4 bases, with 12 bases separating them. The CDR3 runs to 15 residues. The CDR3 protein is CASSQDLGISYGYTF. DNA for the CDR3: TGCGCCAGCAGCCAAGATCTCGGGATCAGCTATGGCTACACCTTC.

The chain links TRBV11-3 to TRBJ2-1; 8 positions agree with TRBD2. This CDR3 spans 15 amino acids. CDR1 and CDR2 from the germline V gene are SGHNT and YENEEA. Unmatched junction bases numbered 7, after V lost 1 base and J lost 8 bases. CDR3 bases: TGTGCCAGCAGCTTAGCGACGGGGGGGCCCTATGAGCAGTTCTTC. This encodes CASSLATGGPYEQFF.

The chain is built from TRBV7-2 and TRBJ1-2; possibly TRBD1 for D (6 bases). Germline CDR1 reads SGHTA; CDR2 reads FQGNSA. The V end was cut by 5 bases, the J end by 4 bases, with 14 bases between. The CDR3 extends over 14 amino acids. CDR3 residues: CASSIWGGLYGYTF. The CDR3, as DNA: TGTGCCAGCAGCATCTGGGGGGGGCTCTATGGCTACACCTTC.

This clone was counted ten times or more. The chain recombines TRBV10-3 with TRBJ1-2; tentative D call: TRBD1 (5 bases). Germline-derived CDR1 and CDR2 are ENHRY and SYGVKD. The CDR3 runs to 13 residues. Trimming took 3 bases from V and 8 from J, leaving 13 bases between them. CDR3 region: CAISDWQGYGYTF. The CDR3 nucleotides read TGTGCCATCAGTGACTGGCAGGGCTACGGCTACACCTTC.